This TCR beta chain was identified during a study of cytomegalovirus exposure and HLA in healthy donors. Unmatched junction bases numbered 4, after V lost 5 bases and J lost 3 bases. This CDR3 region has 13 residues. From germline, CDR1 is SGHVS and CDR2 FNYEAQ. Primers included in the PCR were 60 Vbeta and 13 Jbeta primers. Clones were sequenced by immunoSEQ multiplex PCR, and TCRdb holds only the in-frame ones, with some missing. Of 120,000 or so clones listed, around 68% are singletons. This receptor was identified in a woman aged 45-65 years in good health and CMV-seropositive. J is TRBJ2-7 and V is TRBV7-6; TRBD2 matches 7 bases. Sample: PBMCs. The CDR3 spells CASSELASYEQYF. The CDR3 DNA reads TGTGCCAGCAGCGAACTAGCGAGCTACGAGCAGTACTTC. Together with reference TRBV7-6 and TRBJ2-7, the CDR3 gives the full variable domain: GAGVSQSPRYKVTKRGQDVALRCDPISGHVSLYWYRQALGQGPEFLTYFNYEAQQDKSGLPNDRFSAERPEGSISTLTIQRTEQRDSAMYRCASSELASYEQYFGPGTRLTVT.